Sequencing of this T cell receptor beta chain was carried out in a study of cytomegalovirus exposure and HLA in healthy donors. The CDR3 is 12 residues long. V was clipped by 6 bases and J by 5 bases, with 10 bases between them. CDR1 MNHNS and CDR2 SASEGT come from the germline V gene. 13 Jbeta primers and 60 Vbeta primers were used for the PCR. Assay: immunoSEQ multiplex PCR; the TCRdb copy retains only in-frame clones and omits some. Found here are some 97,000 clones, roughly three quarters of them singletons; the top ten hold under 5%. A remark on this clone: Antigen specificity is unknown.

Overall study results and limits: It was assumed in the presence/absence analyses that sequencing depth was roughly uniform across donors. The records held CMV serostatus as the only immune exposure information. Researchers reported in a later analysis that common viral pathogens appeared linked to several top clusters.

The sequence was collected from a female donor in good health and CMV-seropositive. The sequenced sample was PBMCs. The V call is TRBV6-1, the J call TRBJ2-5; D not resolved. CDR3 sequence: CASSPSRETQYF. CDR3 coding DNA: TGTGCCAGCAGCCCCTCCAGGGAGACCCAGTACTTC.